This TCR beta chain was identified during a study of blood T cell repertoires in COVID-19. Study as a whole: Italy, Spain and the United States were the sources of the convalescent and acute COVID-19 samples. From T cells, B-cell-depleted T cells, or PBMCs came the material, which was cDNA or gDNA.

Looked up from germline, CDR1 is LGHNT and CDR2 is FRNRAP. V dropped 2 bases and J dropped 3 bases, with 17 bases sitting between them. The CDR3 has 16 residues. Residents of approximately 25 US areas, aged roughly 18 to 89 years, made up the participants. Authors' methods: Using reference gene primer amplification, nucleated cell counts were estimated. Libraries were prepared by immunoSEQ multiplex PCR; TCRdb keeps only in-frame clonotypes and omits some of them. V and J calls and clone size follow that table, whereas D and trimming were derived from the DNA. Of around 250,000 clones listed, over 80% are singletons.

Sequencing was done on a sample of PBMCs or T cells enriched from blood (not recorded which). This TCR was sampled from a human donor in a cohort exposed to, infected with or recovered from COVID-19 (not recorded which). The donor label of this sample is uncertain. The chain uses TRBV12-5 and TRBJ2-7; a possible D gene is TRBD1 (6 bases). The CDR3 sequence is CASGLFLRDIVYEQYF. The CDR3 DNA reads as TGTGCTAGTGGTTTGTTCCTCCGGGACATCGTCTACGAGCAGTACTTC.